A selection of T cell receptor beta chains follows, all from one sample in a study of cytomegalovirus exposure and HLA in healthy donors. Only in-frame clones appear in the TCRdb table, and some are missing; sequencing was by immunoSEQ multiplex PCR. The sample contains around 84,000 clones, around 77% of which appear only once. The sample consisted of PBMCs. The receptors derive from a middle-aged man in good health and CMV-seronegative. The CDR3 runs from the conserved cysteine through the conserved F or W. D genes are given only for firm matches. Rows give clone size only sometimes, using once, few, many, or a class for an expanded clone.

V gene: TRBV2; D gene: TRBD2; J gene: TRBJ2-3; clone size: .; CDR3 protein: CASSDSGGPDTQYF; CDR3 DNA: TGTGCCAGCAGTGATTCGGGGGGGCCAGATACGCAGTATTTT
V gene: TRBV6-5; D gene: .; J gene: TRBJ1-1; clone size: .; CDR3 protein: CASSYYWGVRAEAFF; CDR3 DNA: TGTGCCAGCAGTTACTATTGGGGGGTGAGAGCTGAAGCTTTCTTT
V gene: TRBV4-3; D gene: TRBD1; J gene: TRBJ2-2; clone size: .; CDR3 protein: CASSQADRGDTGELFF; CDR3 DNA: TGCGCCAGCAGCCAGGCCGACAGGGGCGACACCGGGGAGCTGTTTTTT
V gene: TRBV19; D gene: .; J gene: TRBJ1-1; clone size: .; CDR3 protein: CASSILGGTEAFF; CDR3 DNA: TGTGCCAGTAGTATATTAGGGGGCACTGAAGCTTTCTTT
V gene: TRBV25-1; D gene: TRBD2; J gene: TRBJ2-1; clone size: .; CDR3 protein: CASRGTSGGFGEQFF; CDR3 DNA: TGTGCCAGCAGAGGGACTAGCGGGGGGTTTGGTGAGCAGTTCTTC
V gene: TRBV5-6; D gene: .; J gene: TRBJ1-2; clone size: .; CDR3 protein: CASSSYDRNYGYTF; CDR3 DNA: TGTGCCAGCAGCTCCTATGACAGGAACTATGGCTACACCTTC
V gene: TRBV28; D gene: .; J gene: TRBJ1-5; clone size: .; CDR3 protein: CASNGEGKVYSNQPQHF; CDR3 DNA: TGTGCCAGCAACGGGGAGGGGAAGGTTTATAGCAATCAGCCCCAGCATTTT
V gene: TRBV7-9; D gene: .; J gene: TRBJ1-4; clone size: .; CDR3 protein: CASSFHRDGSEKLFF; CDR3 DNA: TGTGCCAGCAGCTTCCACAGGGACGGTAGCGAAAAACTGTTTTTT
V gene: TRBV9; D gene: TRBD2; J gene: TRBJ2-5; clone size: once; CDR3 protein: CASSVDPWTSGGLQETQYF; CDR3 DNA: TGTGCCAGCAGCGTAGACCCCTGGACTAGCGGGGGGTTACAAGAGACCCAGTACTTC
V gene: TRBV2; D gene: TRBD2; J gene: TRBJ2-2; clone size: .; CDR3 protein: CASSESGLVRELFF; CDR3 DNA: TGTGCCAGCAGTGAAAGTGGACTAGTCCGGGAGCTGTTTTTT
V gene: TRBV6-1; D gene: .; J gene: TRBJ2-1; clone size: .; CDR3 protein: CASSDWGAYNEQFF; CDR3 DNA: TGTGCCAGCAGTGACTGGGGAGCCTACAATGAGCAGTTCTTC
V gene: TRBV29-1; D gene: .; J gene: TRBJ2-5; clone size: .; CDR3 protein: CSAAYQETQYF; CDR3 DNA: TGCAGCGCAGCGTACCAAGAGACCCAGTACTTC
V gene: TRBV5-1; D gene: TRBD1; J gene: TRBJ2-2; clone size: .; CDR3 protein: CASSIGQGIESGELFF; CDR3 DNA: TGCGCCAGCAGCATAGGACAGGGTATTGAATCCGGGGAGCTGTTTTTT
V gene: TRBV28; D gene: TRBD1; J gene: TRBJ1-2; clone size: .; CDR3 protein: CASTTQTTGGYTF; CDR3 DNA: TGTGCCAGCACCACACAGACGACAGGGGGGTACACCTTC
V gene: TRBV19; D gene: .; J gene: TRBJ1-2; clone size: .; CDR3 protein: CASSFQAPPYGYTF; CDR3 DNA: TGTGCCAGTAGTTTCCAGGCCCCACCCTATGGCTACACCTTC
V gene: TRBV15; D gene: TRBD1; J gene: TRBJ1-5; clone size: .; CDR3 protein: CATSGGGTDRRPQHF; CDR3 DNA: TGTGCCACCAGCGGCGGCGGGACAGACAGGCGGCCCCAGCATTTT
V gene: TRBV28; D gene: .; J gene: TRBJ2-3; clone size: .; CDR3 protein: CASSLGGSPDTQYF; CDR3 DNA: TGTGCCAGCAGTTTGGGTGGGAGCCCAGATACGCAGTATTTT
V gene: TRBV4-1; D gene: TRBD2; J gene: TRBJ2-1; clone size: .; CDR3 protein: CASSQWVWWGPSGGADRNEQFF; CDR3 DNA: TGCGCCAGCAGCCAATGGGTTTGGTGGGGGCCTAGCGGGGGGGCCGATCGCAATGAGCAGTTCTTC
V gene: TRBV28; D gene: .; J gene: TRBJ1-2; clone size: .; CDR3 protein: CASTLGAHGYTF; CDR3 DNA: TGTGCCAGCACCCTAGGGGCGCATGGCTACACCTTC
V gene: TRBV29-1; D gene: TRBD1; J gene: TRBJ2-7; clone size: .; CDR3 protein: CSVAGQASYEQYF; CDR3 DNA: TGCAGCGTCGCGGGACAGGCCTCCTACGAGCAGTACTTC
V gene: TRBV30; D gene: .; J gene: TRBJ2-1; clone size: once; CDR3 protein: CAWRRAGPRNEQFF; CDR3 DNA: TGTGCCTGGAGAAGGGCAGGGCCGCGGAATGAGCAGTTCTTC
V gene: TRBV10-3; D gene: TRBD2; J gene: TRBJ2-2; clone size: .; CDR3 protein: CATGTSGGTGELFF; CDR3 DNA: TGTGCCACTGGGACTAGCGGGGGCACCGGGGAGCTGTTTTTT
V gene: TRBV11-2; D gene: .; J gene: TRBJ1-1; clone size: .; CDR3 protein: CASRGWSRGLTEAFF; CDR3 DNA: TGTGCCAGCAGGGGTTGGTCTCGGGGATTGACTGAAGCTTTCTTT
V gene: TRBV11-3; D gene: TRBD2; J gene: TRBJ2-2; clone size: .; CDR3 protein: CASSSSGTTTGELFF; CDR3 DNA: TGTGCCAGCAGCTCGTCCGGGACTACCACCGGGGAGCTGTTTTTT
V gene: TRBV7-3; D gene: TRBD1; J gene: TRBJ2-2; clone size: .; CDR3 protein: CASSLQGSTGELFF; CDR3 DNA: TGTGCCAGCAGCCTACAGGGGAGCACCGGGGAGCTGTTTTTT
V gene: TRBV11-2; D gene: .; J gene: TRBJ2-3; clone size: .; CDR3 protein: CASSYLLGETDTQYF; CDR3 DNA: TGTGCCAGCAGCTACCTCCTTGGGGAGACAGATACGCAGTATTTT
V gene: TRBV12-5; D gene: TRBD1; J gene: TRBJ1-5; clone size: .; CDR3 protein: CASGLGGTGNQPQHF; CDR3 DNA: TGTGCTAGTGGTTTGGGCGGGACAGGGAATCAGCCCCAGCATTTT
V gene: TRBV28; D gene: .; J gene: TRBJ1-3; clone size: once; CDR3 protein: CASSLVTGFSGNTIYF; CDR3 DNA: TGTGCCAGCAGTTTGGTAACGGGATTCTCTGGAAACACCATATATTTT
V gene: TRBV21-1; D gene: .; J gene: TRBJ2-7; clone size: .; CDR3 protein: CASSKDDRRYYEQYF; CDR3 DNA: TGTGCCAGCAGCAAAGATGACAGACGATACTACGAGCAGTACTTC
V gene: TRBV6-5; D gene: TRBD1; J gene: TRBJ1-6; clone size: few; CDR3 protein: CASSASSGGTPLHF; CDR3 DNA: TGTGCCAGCAGTGCTTCTTCAGGGGGAACACCCCTCCACTTT
V gene: TRBV6-1; D gene: .; J gene: TRBJ1-4; clone size: few; CDR3 protein: CASKYTSTNEKLFF; CDR3 DNA: TGTGCCAGCAAATACACATCAACTAATGAAAAACTGTTTTTT
V gene: TRBV30; D gene: .; J gene: TRBJ1-6; clone size: .; CDR3 protein: CAFTGQENSPLHF; CDR3 DNA: TGTGCCTTCACGGGACAAGAAAATTCACCCCTCCACTTT
V gene: TRBV2; D gene: .; J gene: TRBJ2-2; clone size: .; CDR3 protein: CASSSVGETGELFF; CDR3 DNA: TGTGCCAGCAGTAGTGTAGGGGAAACTGGGGAGCTGTTTTTT
V gene: TRBV7-9; D gene: .; J gene: TRBJ1-2; clone size: once; CDR3 protein: CSSLLLNRYTF; CDR3 DNA: TGTTCCAGCCTACTCCTAAATCGGTACACCTTC
V gene: TRBV5-1; D gene: TRBD1; J gene: TRBJ1-5; clone size: .; CDR3 protein: CASSFDGQGNQPQHF; CDR3 DNA: TGCGCCAGCAGCTTCGACGGACAGGGGAATCAGCCCCAGCATTTT
V gene: TRBV6-5; D gene: .; J gene: TRBJ2-3; clone size: .; CDR3 protein: CASRGSDTQYF; CDR3 DNA: TGTGCCAGCCGGGGGAGCGATACGCAGTATTTT
V gene: TRBV10-1; D gene: TRBD2; J gene: TRBJ2-3; clone size: .; CDR3 protein: CASSAGLAGTTDTQYF; CDR3 DNA: TGCGCCAGCAGTGCCGGACTAGCGGGGACCACAGATACGCAGTATTTT
V gene: TRBV12-5; D gene: TRBD1; J gene: TRBJ2-3; clone size: .; CDR3 protein: CASGPDRGHTQYF; CDR3 DNA: TGTGCTAGTGGTCCGGACAGGGGTCATACGCAGTATTTT
V gene: TRBV4-3; D gene: .; J gene: TRBJ1-4; clone size: .; CDR3 protein: CASSQGRGTNEKLFF; CDR3 DNA: TGCGCCAGCAGCCAAGGGAGGGGCACTAATGAAAAACTGTTTTTT
V gene: TRBV7-3; D gene: .; J gene: TRBJ1-5; clone size: once; CDR3 protein: CASSLGPGQPQHF; CDR3 DNA: TGTGCCAGCAGCTTAGGGCCGGGGCAGCCCCAGCATTTT
V gene: TRBV5-6; D gene: TRBD1; J gene: TRBJ1-6; clone size: few; CDR3 protein: CASSQVDREDNSPLHF; CDR3 DNA: TGTGCCAGCAGCCAGGTTGACAGGGAGGACAATTCACCCCTCCACTTT
V gene: TRBV9; D gene: TRBD2; J gene: TRBJ2-7; clone size: .; CDR3 protein: CASSPTSGANEQYF; CDR3 DNA: TGTGCCAGCAGCCCGACTAGCGGGGCCAACGAGCAGTACTTC
V gene: TRBV19; D gene: TRBD1; J gene: TRBJ1-6; clone size: once; CDR3 protein: CASSTDRVGNSPLHF; CDR3 DNA: TGTGCCAGTAGTACTGACAGGGTTGGTAATTCACCCCTCCACTTT
V gene: TRBV5-1; D gene: TRBD1; J gene: TRBJ1-4; clone size: .; CDR3 protein: CASRPQGANEKLFF; CDR3 DNA: TGCGCCAGCAGACCACAGGGGGCTAATGAAAAACTGTTTTTT
V gene: TRBV9; D gene: TRBD1; J gene: TRBJ1-1; clone size: .; CDR3 protein: CASDRAGTGGEAFF; CDR3 DNA: TGTGCCAGCGACCGGGCCGGGACAGGGGGAGAAGCTTTCTTT
V gene: TRBV4-1; D gene: TRBD2; J gene: TRBJ2-1; clone size: few; CDR3 protein: CASRQQASGGGEQFF; CDR3 DNA: TGCGCCAGCAGACAACAAGCTAGCGGGGGCGGTGAGCAGTTCTTC
V gene: TRBV5-1; D gene: TRBD2; J gene: TRBJ2-5; clone size: .; CDR3 protein: CASSRLTSGEQETQYF; CDR3 DNA: TGCGCCAGCAGCCGCTTGACTAGCGGAGAGCAAGAGACCCAGTACTTC
V gene: TRBV19; D gene: TRBD1; J gene: TRBJ1-1; clone size: .; CDR3 protein: CASSRDRGEAEAFF; CDR3 DNA: TGTGCCAGTAGTAGGGACAGGGGTGAGGCTGAAGCTTTCTTT
V gene: TRBV29-1; D gene: .; J gene: TRBJ1-2; clone size: .; CDR3 protein: CSVEVPPLGYTF; CDR3 DNA: TGCAGCGTTGAAGTCCCCCCTTTGGGCTACACCTTC
V gene: TRBV6-1; D gene: TRBD1; J gene: TRBJ1-1; clone size: .; CDR3 protein: CASSVRSSGGNTEAFF; CDR3 DNA: TGTGCCAGCAGTGTGCGGTCATCAGGGGGGAACACTGAAGCTTTCTTT
V gene: TRBV7-3; D gene: .; J gene: TRBJ1-1; clone size: once; CDR3 protein: CASSLSGQPGTEAFF; CDR3 DNA: TGTGCCAGCAGCTTAAGTGGACAGCCGGGGACTGAAGCTTTCTTT